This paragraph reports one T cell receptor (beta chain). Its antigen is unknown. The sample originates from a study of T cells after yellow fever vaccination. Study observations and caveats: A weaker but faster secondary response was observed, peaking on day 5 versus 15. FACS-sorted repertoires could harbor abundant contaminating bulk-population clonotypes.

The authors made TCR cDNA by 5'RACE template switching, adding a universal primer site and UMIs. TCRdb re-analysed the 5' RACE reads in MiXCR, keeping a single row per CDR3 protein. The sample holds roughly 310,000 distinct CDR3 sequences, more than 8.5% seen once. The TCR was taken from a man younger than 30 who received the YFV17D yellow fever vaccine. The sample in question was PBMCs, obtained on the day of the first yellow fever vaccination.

CDR3 in amino acids: CSARNTDYGYTF. The DNA for the CDR3 is TGCAGTGCTAGAAACACCGACTATGGCTACACCTTC. V and J are TRBV20-1 and TRBJ1-2; D unclear. The CDR3 extends over 12 amino acids. Germline V gives CDR1 DFQATT, CDR2 SNEGSKA (reference sequence). The V gene lost 2 bases and the J gene lost 3 bases, with 7 bases spanning the gap.